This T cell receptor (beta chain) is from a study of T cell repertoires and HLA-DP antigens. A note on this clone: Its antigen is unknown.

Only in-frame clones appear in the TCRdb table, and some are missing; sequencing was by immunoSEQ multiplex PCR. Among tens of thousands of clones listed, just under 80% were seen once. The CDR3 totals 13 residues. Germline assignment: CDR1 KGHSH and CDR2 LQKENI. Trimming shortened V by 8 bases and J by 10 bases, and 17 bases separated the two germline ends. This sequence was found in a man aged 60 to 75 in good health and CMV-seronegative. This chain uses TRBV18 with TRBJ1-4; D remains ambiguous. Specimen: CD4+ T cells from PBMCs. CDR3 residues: CASARDIDGKLFF. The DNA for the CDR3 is TGTGCCAGCGCCCGGGATATAGATGGAAAACTGTTTTTT.